This entry concerns a single T cell receptor beta chain. Next came a second PCR, run for about 7 to 12 cycles, which used a sample-barcoded 5' primer along with a J-beta primer mix. Tags on each cDNA molecule came from a template-switch adaptor with 12 random nucleotides. TCRdb recomputed calls from the 5' RACE reads with MiXCR, one row per CDR3 protein. This table holds 1.5 million to 2 million distinct CDR3 sequences, approximately 50% found once. The data belong to a study of blood T cells in healthy people across ages. Germline V lookup: CDR1 MDHEN, CDR2 SYDVKM. Deletions cut 3 bases from V and 0 bases from J, with 9 bases between. The CDR3 is made up of 15 amino acids. Peripheral blood, approximately 10 milliliters per donor, was collected.

This TCR was sampled from a woman aged 40 to 50 in good health. The sequenced material came from blood. The chain combines TRBV28 with TRBJ2-4; D unclear. In nucleotides, the CDR3 is TGTGCCAGCAGTTTCACGCACTTAGCCAAAAACATTCAGTACTTC. This translates into CASSFTHLAKNIQYF. Using reference TRBV28 and TRBJ2-4 for the parts outside the CDR3, the full variable domain is DVKVTQSSRYLVKRTGEKVFLECVQDMDHENMFWYRQDPGLGLRLIYFSYDVKMKEKGDIPEGYSVSREKKERFSLILESASTNQTSMYLCASSFTHLAKNIQYFGAGTRLSVL.